Listed here are 27 T cell receptor beta chains from one sample, sequenced in a study of blood T cell repertoires in COVID-19. Clones were read by immunoSEQ multiplex PCR, and TCRdb kept only the in-frame ones, dropping some. Here the sample spans about 120,000 clones, 60% to 85% being singletons. Sequencing used peripheral blood. All receptors derive from a man between 65 and 85 years old with acute or convalescent COVID-19.

The V call is TRBV7-3, the J call TRBJ2-7; 10 bases fit TRBD2. J was trimmed by 12 bases and V by 1 base; bases with no gene match: 9. CDR1 is SGHTA, CDR2 FQGTGA, per germline. The CDR3 extends over 14 amino acids. The CDR3 DNA reads TGTGCCAGCAGCTTAATGGCTAGCGGGGGACCTTCGTACTTC. It translates to CASSLMASGGPSYF.

This clone was observed a single time. The chain joins TRBV19 to TRBJ2-5, with D perhaps matching TRBD1 (6 bases). This CDR3 has 14 amino acids. Germline CDR1 is LNHDA and CDR2 is SQIVND (reference sequence). V lost 5 bases, J lost 1 base, and 11 bases lay in between. Written as DNA, the CDR3 is TGTGCCAGTAGTCCAGGACAGAGCCAAGAGACCCAGTACTTC. Its translation is CASSPGQSQETQYF.

This clone was detected only once. The rearrangement joins TRBV13 to TRBJ1-2; D not certain. Trimming removed 3 bases from V and 1 base from J, with 9 bases in between. CDR1 PRHDT and CDR2 FYEKMQ come from the germline V gene (reference sequence). This CDR3 contains 14 residues. CDR3: CASSFEGGNYGYTF. Here the CDR3 DNA reads TGTGCCAGCAGCTTTGAGGGTGGTAACTATGGCTACACCTTC.

The chain recombines TRBV19 with TRBJ2-7; the D gene is possibly TRBD1 (6 bases). The germline V gene encodes CDR1 LNHDA and CDR2 SQIVND (reference sequence). The CDR3 has 13 amino acids. Trimming shortened V by 4 bases and J by 12 bases, and 19 bases separated the two germline ends. In DNA, the CDR3 is TGTGCCAGTAGTACCTTTGACCGGGACACGCGGTACTTC. It encodes CASSTFDRDTRYF.

The rearrangement joins TRBV18 to TRBJ1-4; TRBD1 might be the D (5 bases). The CDR3 is made up of 13 amino acids. The V gene's germline CDR1 is KGHSH and CDR2 LQKENI. Trimming removed 3 bases from V and 14 bases from J, with 16 bases in between. The CDR3 DNA sequence: TGTGCCAGCTCACCTGCTGATAGACAGCCCCTGTTTTTT. Its protein product is CASSPADRQPLFF.

The CDR3, as DNA: TGTGCCAGCAGGTCAGGGGGCGCAGATACGCAGTATTTT. This codes for CASRSGGADTQYF. The rearrangement links TRBV6-1 to TRBJ2-3, with 8 nucleotides matching TRBD1. This CDR3 contains 13 residues. The trim removed 6 bases at V and 4 bases at J, leaving 3 bases unmatched. Germline V CDR1 and CDR2: MNHNS, SASEGT.

This clone was recorded a few times. The rearrangement links TRBV19 to TRBJ1-2; D perhaps matches TRBD1 (6 bases). Deletions cut 6 bases from V and 4 bases from J, with 18 bases between. The CDR3 contains 15 residues. The V gene's germline CDR1 is LNHDA and CDR2 SQIVND (reference sequence). The CDR3 DNA sequence: TGTGCCAGTAGCTCACGACCGGGACAACTCTATGGCTACACCTTC. Translated, it gives CASSSRPGQLYGYTF.

This rearrangement joins TRBV2 to TRBJ2-2, with 7 bases matching TRBD1. The V gene end was trimmed by 1 base and the J gene end by 4 bases; junction bases not matched to a gene: 3. CDR1 and CDR2 (germline): SNHLY, FYNNEI. The CDR3 runs 15 residues. The CDR3 is CASSEEGAATGELFF. In nucleotides, the CDR3 is TGTGCCAGCAGTGAAGAGGGGGCGGCCACCGGGGAGCTGTTTTTT.

This clone was seen a single time. This chain uses TRBV5-1 with TRBJ2-2, with TRBD1 identical over 9 bases. This CDR3 has 17 residues. Per germline, CDR1 SGHRS and CDR2 YFSETQ. V gave up 2 bases and J gave up 1 base; unmatched junction bases: 6. CDR3 in amino acids: CASSLGQGSGNTGELFF. CDR3 DNA: TGCGCCAGCAGCTTAGGACAGGGGTCGGGGAACACCGGGGAGCTGTTTTTT.

V usage is TRBV9 and J usage is TRBJ2-1; D ambiguous. V lost 1 base, J lost 7 bases, and 18 bases lay in between. The CDR3 is 16 residues long. The germline CDR1 and CDR2 sequences are SGDLS and YYNGEE. The CDR3 DNA reads TGTGCCAGCAGCGTAAGTGACGACCCAACAGTTAATGAGCAGTTCTTC. Amino acid sequence: CASSVSDDPTVNEQFF.

The CDR3 here is CASSQGQGEAFF. DNA of the CDR3: TGTGCCAGCAGCCAAGGGCAGGGCGAAGCTTTCTTT. V gene TRBV3-1 (or the pseudogene TRBV3-2) combines with J gene TRBJ1-1; TRBD1 might be the D (5 bases). Between the trimmed V and J ends, which lost 1 base and 8 bases, there was a span of 8 bases. The CDR3 has 12 residues. Germline loops: CDR1 LGHDT, CDR2 YNNKEL (reference sequence).

This chain connects TRBV2 to TRBJ1-6, with D tentatively TRBD1 (6 bases). This CDR3 spans 15 amino acids. CDR1 is SNHLY, CDR2 FYNNEI, per germline. V was shortened by 5 bases and J by 3 bases, with 11 bases between the two germline ends. CDR3 nucleotide sequence: TGTGCCAGCAGTTCGGACAGTATCTATAATTCACCCCTCCACTTT. Protein: CASSSDSIYNSPLHF.

CDR3 sequence: CASSYSGTNTEAFF. The DNA of the CDR3 is TGTGCCAGCAGTTATTCAGGAACGAACACTGAAGCTTTCTTT. V is TRBV6-6 and J is TRBJ1-1; D gene uncertain. Germline V gene data show CDR1 as MNHNY and CDR2 as SVGAGI (reference sequence). The CDR3 contains 14 residues. The V end was cut by 3 bases, the J end by 1 base, with 9 bases between.

This chain uses TRBV12-5 with TRBJ2-1, with D tentatively TRBD1 (6 bases). Germline CDR1 is LGHNT and CDR2 is FRNRAP. V was cut by 6 bases and J by 6 bases, with 12 bases left in between. This CDR3 has 13 amino acids. In nucleotides, the CDR3 is TGTGCTAGTGGGACAGGAGTCTTCAATGAGCAGTTCTTC. It is translated as CASGTGVFNEQFF. Combining the CDR3 with reference TRBV12-5 and TRBJ2-1 gives the whole variable domain DARVTQTPRHKVTEMGQEVTMRCQPILGHNTVFWYRQTMMQGLELLAYFRNRAPLDDSGMPKDRFSAEMPDATLATLKIQPSEPRDSAVYFCASGTGVFNEQFFGPGTRLTVL.

The rearrangement joins TRBV7-2 to TRBJ2-3, with a weak D call TRBD2 (5 bases). Germline CDR1 reads SGHTA; CDR2 reads FQGNSA. The CDR3 has 15 amino acids. V lost 1 base, J lost 4 bases, and 12 bases lay in between. This chain's CDR3 is CASSLGGLTADTQYF. CDR3 bases: TGTGCCAGCAGCTTAGGCGGGTTGACTGCAGATACGCAGTATTTT.

This chain connects TRBV28 to TRBJ1-1; 8 nucleotides line up with TRBD1. The CDR3 covers 15 residues. CDR1 MDHEN and CDR2 SYDVKM come from the germline V gene. V trimming: 2 bases; J trimming: 0 bases; junction bases outside the gene matches: 2. In DNA, the CDR3 is TGTGCCAGCAGTTTAAGACAGGGGCTGAACACTGAAGCTTTCTTT. Its translation: CASSLRQGLNTEAFF. The whole variable domain, remainder taken from reference TRBV28 and TRBJ1-1, is DVKVTQSSRYLVKRTGEKVFLECVQDMDHENMFWYRQDPGLGLRLIYFSYDVKMKEKGDIPEGYSVSREKKERFSLILESASTNQTSMYLCASSLRQGLNTEAFFGQGTRLTVV.

This chain connects TRBV6-2 or TRBV6-3 to TRBJ1-2; D might be TRBD1 (5 bases). The CDR3 is 14 residues long. Germline CDR1 MNHEY, CDR2 SVGEGT. V lost 6 bases to trimming and J lost 9 bases, with 20 bases between them. The CDR3 DNA sequence: TGTGCCAGCAGCCCCCGGCTTGGGGGGGATAGCTACACCTTC. Encoded protein: CASSPRLGGDSYTF.

The chain has TRBV7-2 and TRBJ2-1; 7 positions agree with TRBD2. In germline, CDR1 is SGHTA, CDR2 FQGNSA. The CDR3 runs 17 residues. The junction had 5 bases not matched to a gene; V was cut back by 0 bases and J by 0 bases. The CDR3 DNA sequence: TGTGCCAGCAGCTTAGCCTTGGGGGGGAGCTCCTACAATGAGCAGTTCTTC. Amino acids: CASSLALGGSSYNEQFF.

The DNA of the CDR3 is TGTGCCAGCAGCCAAGGTCGCAGCTCCTACGAGCAGTACTTC. Translating it yields CASSQGRSSYEQYF. This chain joins TRBV4-2 and TRBJ2-7; D ambiguous. Looked up from germline, CDR1 is LGHNA and CDR2 is YNFKEQ. The CDR3 covers 14 residues. Trimming left V 1 base short and J 0 bases short, with 7 bases between.

This clone was picked up a small number of times. The chain couples TRBV6-5 to TRBJ1-2; D may be TRBD1 (5 bases). Germline V CDR1 and CDR2: MNHEY, SVGAGI. Deletions cut 6 bases from V and 7 bases from J, with 15 bases between. The CDR3 is made up of 13 amino acids. The CDR3 is CASSPVRGLGYTF. CDR3 DNA sequence: TGTGCCAGCAGCCCCGTTAGGGGCCTTGGCTACACCTTC.

This chain joins TRBV3-1 (or the pseudogene TRBV3-2) and TRBJ2-5; D perhaps matches TRBD1 (6 bases). Germline V lookup: CDR1 LGHDT, CDR2 YNNKEL (reference sequence). Deletions cut 4 bases from V and 3 bases from J, with 15 bases between. The CDR3 is 15 residues long. CDR3: CASSLRDPGEETQYF. The DNA for the CDR3 is TGTGCCAGCAGCCTCCGGGACCCAGGGGAAGAGACCCAGTACTTC.

The chain carries TRBV7-8 and TRBJ1-6; tentative D call: TRBD1 (6 bases). Between the trimmed V and J ends, which lost 6 bases and 10 bases, there was a span of 19 bases. The CDR3 is made up of 15 amino acids. The germline gives CDR1 SGHVS, CDR2 FQNEAQ. The CDR3 spells CASSLPGGRGSPLHF. The CDR3 DNA is TGTGCCAGCAGTCTCCCGGGGGGGCGAGGGTCACCCCTCCACTTT.

Only a few counts were recorded for this clone. J is TRBJ1-4 and V is TRBV5-6; 10 bases line up with TRBD1. Germline V gene sequence: CDR1 SGHDT, CDR2 YYEEEE. V shed 2 bases, J shed 5 bases, and the junction held 6 bases outside the gene matches. The CDR3 is 16 amino acids. Here the CDR3 reads CASSFNDRGRNEKLFF. The CDR3 DNA follows: TGTGCCAGCAGCTTTAACGACAGGGGGCGGAATGAAAAACTGTTTTTT.

The genes are TRBV6-2 or TRBV6-3 and TRBJ2-6; possible D gene TRBD1, 6 bases. V lost 2 bases, J lost 0 bases, and 20 bases lay in between. This CDR3 has 20 amino acids. Germline CDR1 and CDR2: MNHEY and SVGEGT. CDR3 DNA sequence: TGTGCCAGCAGTTACGGGAGTTGGGGACACCCGAGCTCTGGGGCCAACGTCCTGACTTTC. Its protein is CASSYGSWGHPSSGANVLTF.

The rearrangement links TRBV3-1 (or the pseudogene TRBV3-2) to TRBJ1-5; no clear D. The CDR3 has 19 residues. V lost 1 base, J lost 2 bases, and 21 bases lay in between. CDR1 is LGHDT and CDR2 is YNNKEL in the germline V gene (reference sequence). The CDR3 reads CASSQVKRASWPRNQPQHF. DNA of the CDR3: TGTGCCAGCAGCCAAGTAAAAAGAGCGTCTTGGCCCCGCAATCAGCCCCAGCATTTT.

CDR3 amino acids: CASSEAGADEKLFF. DNA for the CDR3: TGTGCCAGCAGTGAGGCAGGGGCGGATGAAAAACTGTTTTTT. This chain links TRBV2 with TRBJ1-4; weak D call: TRBD1 (6 bases). The V gene lost 3 bases and the J gene lost 6 bases, with 11 bases spanning the gap. Germline CDR1 SNHLY, CDR2 FYNNEI. CDR3 length equals 14 residues.

The chain couples TRBV2 to TRBJ2-7; tentatively, D is TRBD1 (7 bases). Germline V CDR1 and CDR2: SNHLY, FYNNEI. The CDR3 is 13 amino acids. The V gene lost 6 bases and the J gene lost 4 bases, with 13 bases spanning the gap. The CDR3 here is CASRRDSIYEQYF. In DNA, the CDR3 is TGTGCCAGCAGGCGGGACAGTATATACGAGCAGTACTTC.